This T cell receptor beta chain came from a study of OX40 agonist ivuxolimab in advanced cancers. The overall study: At doses from 0.01 to 10 mg/kg, patients were given intravenous ivuxolimab every 2 weeks.

Assay: immunoSEQ multiplex PCR; the TCRdb copy retains only in-frame clones and omits some. The table lists roughly 62,000 clones, 75% to 90% of them singletons. The CDR3 is made up of 14 amino acids. The germline V gene has CDR1 SEHNR and CDR2 FQNEAQ (reference sequence). With V trimmed by 4 bases and J by 6 bases, 9 bases remained unmatched. This clonotype was obtained from an adult with an advanced solid tumor such as melanoma, head and neck, liver or kidney cancer. Sequenced material: CD4+ or CD8+ T cells sorted from blood, taken in a trial of the OX40 agonist ivuxolimab. The chain is built from TRBV7-9 and TRBJ2-7; 7 bases agree with TRBD2. The chain's CDR3 is CASSSSGDGGEQYF. CDR3 sequence (DNA): TGTGCCAGCAGCTCGAGCGGGGATGGTGGCGAGCAGTACTTC. Filled out from reference TRBV7-9 and TRBJ2-7, the complete variable domain reads DTGVSQNPRHKITKRGQNVTFRCDPISEHNRLYWYRQTLGQGPEFLTYFQNEAQLEKSRLLSDRFSAERPKGSFSTLEIQRTEQGDSAMYLCASSSSGDGGEQYFGPGTRLTVT.